Sequencing of this TCR beta chain was carried out in a study of beta chain features in type 1 diabetes. Study background: Taken together, all samples contributed more than 90,000,000 examined sorted cells.

In the case of this clone: The antigen remains unidentified.

Findings of the study overall: cDNA-based sequencing might over-represent cells highly expressing TCR. All four CD4+ subsets from Type 1 diabetes patients carried moderately but significantly shorter TCRB CDR3s.

V was pared by 4 bases and J by 8 bases, with 14 bases between. The CDR3 spans 13 residues. Germline V CDR1 and CDR2: MNHNS, SASEGT. Populations isolated by sorting all had purity greater than 95%. Expressed TCRB transcripts were sequenced because the entire RNA isolate underwent reverse transcription. This table comes from immunoSEQ multiplex PCR, and its TCRdb copy is limited to in-frame clones, with some not included. Here the sample spans 300,000 to 450,000 clones, about 12% being singletons. The genes are TRBV6-1 and TRBJ1-1; the D is unclear. Sequencing was done on a sample of naive CD4+ T cells from blood. The clonotype was recovered from a woman in her late teens or twenties with type 1 diabetes. Here the CDR3 reads CASSGGLEREAFF. The CDR3 nucleotides read TGTGCCAGCAGTGGAGGCTTAGAGCGCGAAGCTTTCTTT.